This section outlines one TCR beta chain sequence together with its context. Its specificity is not known. The source of the sample is a study of cytomegalovirus exposure and HLA in healthy donors. General study results and limits: A later analysis revealed that TCR association rates differed between HLA loci, peaking at DRB1 and bottoming out at HLA-C. Cytomegalovirus association was assigned to about 150 TCR beta chains.

V gave up 0 bases and J gave up 2 bases, with 10 bases separating them. Germline loops: CDR1 KGHSH, CDR2 LQKENI. The CDR3 loop spans 16 amino acids. With 60 Vbeta and 13 Jbeta primers, the PCR was carried out. Using immunoSEQ multiplex PCR, the repertoire was profiled, and TCRdb retains in-frame clones only, with some absent. Its table records about 140,000 clones. The specimen sequenced was PBMCs. The chain is built from TRBV18 and TRBJ2-2; D remains unclear. The origin of this receptor is a woman aged 18 to 35 in good health and CMV-seronegative. CDR3 sequence (DNA): TGTGCCAGCTCACCACCGGCCCAACACAACACCGGGGAGCTGTTTTTT. It encodes CASSPPAQHNTGELFF.